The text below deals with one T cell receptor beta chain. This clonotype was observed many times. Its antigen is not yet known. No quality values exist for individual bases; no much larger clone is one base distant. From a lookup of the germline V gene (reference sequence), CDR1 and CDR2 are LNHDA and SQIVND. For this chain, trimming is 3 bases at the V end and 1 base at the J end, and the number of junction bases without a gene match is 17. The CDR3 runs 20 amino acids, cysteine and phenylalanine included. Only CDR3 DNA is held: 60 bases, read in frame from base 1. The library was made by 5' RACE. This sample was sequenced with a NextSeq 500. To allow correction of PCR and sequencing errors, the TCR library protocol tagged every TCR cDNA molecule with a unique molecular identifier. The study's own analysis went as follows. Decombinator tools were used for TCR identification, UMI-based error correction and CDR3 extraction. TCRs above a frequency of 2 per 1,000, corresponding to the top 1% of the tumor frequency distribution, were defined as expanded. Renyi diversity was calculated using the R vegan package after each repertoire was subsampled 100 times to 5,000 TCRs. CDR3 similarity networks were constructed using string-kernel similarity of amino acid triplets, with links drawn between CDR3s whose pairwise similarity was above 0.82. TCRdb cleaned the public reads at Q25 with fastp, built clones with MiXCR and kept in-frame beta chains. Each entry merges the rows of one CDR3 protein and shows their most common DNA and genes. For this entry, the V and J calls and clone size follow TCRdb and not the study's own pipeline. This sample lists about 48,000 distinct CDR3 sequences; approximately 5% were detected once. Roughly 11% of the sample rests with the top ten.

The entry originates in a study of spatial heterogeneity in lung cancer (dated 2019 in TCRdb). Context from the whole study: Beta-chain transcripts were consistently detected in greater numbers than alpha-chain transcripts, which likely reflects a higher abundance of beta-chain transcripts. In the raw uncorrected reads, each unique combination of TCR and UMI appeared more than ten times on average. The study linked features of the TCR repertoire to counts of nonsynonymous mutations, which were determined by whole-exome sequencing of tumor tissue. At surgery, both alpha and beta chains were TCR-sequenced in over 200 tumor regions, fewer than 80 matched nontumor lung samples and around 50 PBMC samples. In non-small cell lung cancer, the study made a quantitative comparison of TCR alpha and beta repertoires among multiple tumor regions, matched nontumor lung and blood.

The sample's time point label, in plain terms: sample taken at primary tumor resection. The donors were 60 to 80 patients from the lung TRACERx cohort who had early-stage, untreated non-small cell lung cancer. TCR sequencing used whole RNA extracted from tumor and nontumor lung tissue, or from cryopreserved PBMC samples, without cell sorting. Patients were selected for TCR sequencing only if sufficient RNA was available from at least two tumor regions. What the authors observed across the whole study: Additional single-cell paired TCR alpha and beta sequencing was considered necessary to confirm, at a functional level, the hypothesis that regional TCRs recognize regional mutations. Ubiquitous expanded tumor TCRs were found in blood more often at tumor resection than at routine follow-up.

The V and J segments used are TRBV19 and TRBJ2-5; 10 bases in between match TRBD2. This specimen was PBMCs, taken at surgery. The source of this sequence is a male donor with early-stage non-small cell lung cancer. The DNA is TGTGCCAGTAGTATGTTCGGGAGACTAGCGGGCATGGGGACCCAAGAGACCCAGTACTTC. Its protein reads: CASSMFGRLAGMGTQETQYF. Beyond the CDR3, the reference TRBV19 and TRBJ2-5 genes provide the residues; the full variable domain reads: DGGITQSPKYLFRKEGQNVTLSCEQNLNHDAMYWYRQDPGQGLRLIYYSQIVNDFQKGDIAEGYSVSREKKESFPLTVTSAQKNPTAFYLCASSMFGRLAGMGTQETQYFGPGTRLLVL.